This is a list of T cell receptor beta chains from one sample in a study of T cell responses to AZD1222 COVID-19 vaccine. Repertoires were generated with immunoSEQ multiplex PCR, while TCRdb's copy carries only in-frame clones and drops some. Of some 130,000 clones in the sample, approximately 94% are singletons; the top ten hold over 7.5%. Sample: peripheral blood, taken on day 0 of AZD1222 vaccination. Source of these receptors: an adult in good health. Both conserved end residues are part of each CDR3. A D gene is named only where the DNA matches it firmly. Expanded clones are given a class, and other clones once, few, many or no size at all.

d_call: -
v_call: TRBV30
clone_size: -
j_call: TRBJ1-2
cdr3_nt: TGTGCCTGGAGTCTGTGGACTACTAGTTATGGCTACACCTTC
cdr3_aa: CAWSLWTTSYGYTF

d_call: -
v_call: TRBV7-9
clone_size: -
j_call: TRBJ2-6
cdr3_nt: TGTGCCAGCAGCTTAGGGGCCGGCCTCTCTGGGGCCAACGTCCTGACTTTC
cdr3_aa: CASSLGAGLSGANVLTF

d_call: -
v_call: TRBV7-5
clone_size: -
j_call: TRBJ2-7
cdr3_nt: TGTGTCAGGACACAGGGACAGGGTGGCAACGAGCAGTACTTC
cdr3_aa: CVRTQGQGGNEQYF

d_call: TRBD1
v_call: TRBV18
clone_size: -
j_call: TRBJ2-7
cdr3_nt: TGTGCCAGCTCACCCGACAGGGAGCTCTACGAGCAGTACTTC
cdr3_aa: CASSPDRELYEQYF

d_call: -
v_call: TRBV7-9
clone_size: -
j_call: TRBJ2-5
cdr3_nt: TGTGCCAGCAGCTTAATAGTCCGGAATTTGGAGACCCAGTACTTC
cdr3_aa: CASSLIVRNLETQYF

d_call: -
v_call: TRBV9
clone_size: -
j_call: TRBJ2-7
cdr3_nt: TGTGCCAGCAGCGTAGCCCCAGGGACGTCCTACGAGCAGTACTTC
cdr3_aa: CASSVAPGTSYEQYF

d_call: -
v_call: TRBV5-1
clone_size: -
j_call: TRBJ1-1
cdr3_nt: TGCGCCAGCAGCTTGGACCAGGGATGGGGCACTGAAGCTTTCTTT
cdr3_aa: CASSLDQGWGTEAFF

d_call: -
v_call: TRBV6-5
clone_size: -
j_call: TRBJ1-1
cdr3_nt: TGTGCCAGCAGTTACGTGGGGGGCGAGAACACTGAAGCTTTCTTT
cdr3_aa: CASSYVGGENTEAFF

d_call: -
v_call: TRBV5-8
clone_size: -
j_call: TRBJ1-3
cdr3_nt: TGTGCCAGCAGCTACGCCAGGACCTCTTCTGGAAACACCATATATTTT
cdr3_aa: CASSYARTSSGNTIYF

d_call: TRBD1
v_call: TRBV5-4
clone_size: once
j_call: TRBJ1-1
cdr3_nt: TGTGCCAGCAGCCGCCGCCCAACCGGGACAGAGAACACTGAAGCTTTCTTT
cdr3_aa: CASSRRPTGTENTEAFF

d_call: -
v_call: TRBV11-2
clone_size: -
j_call: TRBJ2-2
cdr3_nt: TGTGCCAGCAGCTTAAACAGGGTGGCCGGGGAGCTGTTTTTT
cdr3_aa: CASSLNRVAGELFF

d_call: TRBD1
v_call: TRBV3-1/TRBV3-2
clone_size: -
j_call: TRBJ2-1
cdr3_nt: TGTGCCAGCAGCCATTCTTACAGGGGGCATGAGCAGTTCTTC
cdr3_aa: CASSHSYRGHEQFF

d_call: TRBD1
v_call: TRBV30
clone_size: -
j_call: TRBJ2-1
cdr3_nt: TGTGCCTGGATCCGGGGGCCGGCAGGGGGCCAGCACAATGAGCAGTTCTTC
cdr3_aa: CAWIRGPAGGQHNEQFF

d_call: -
v_call: TRBV2
clone_size: -
j_call: TRBJ1-1
cdr3_nt: TGTGCCAGCAGCTATCAGGGTTCCGGGAACACTGAAGCTTTCTTT
cdr3_aa: CASSYQGSGNTEAFF

d_call: -
v_call: TRBV30
clone_size: -
j_call: TRBJ1-5
cdr3_nt: TGTGCCTGGAGTGGGGCAGCCCGAGGCAATCAGCCCCAGCATTTT
cdr3_aa: CAWSGAARGNQPQHF

d_call: TRBD1
v_call: TRBV18
clone_size: -
j_call: TRBJ2-2
cdr3_nt: TGTGCCAGCTTAACCGGGACAGGGAGTACCGGGGAGCTGTTTTTT
cdr3_aa: CASLTGTGSTGELFF

d_call: -
v_call: TRBV2
clone_size: -
j_call: TRBJ1-1
cdr3_nt: TGTGCCAGCAGTCGACAGTCCCCGAACACTGAAGCTTTCTTT
cdr3_aa: CASSRQSPNTEAFF

d_call: TRBD1
v_call: TRBV4-1
clone_size: -
j_call: TRBJ1-2
cdr3_nt: TGCGCCAGCAGCCAAGATCCAGGGGGGAATGGCTACACCTTC
cdr3_aa: CASSQDPGGNGYTF

d_call: -
v_call: TRBV2
clone_size: -
j_call: TRBJ1-2
cdr3_nt: TGTGCCACCGACCCTCGGAATGGCTATGGCTACACCTTC
cdr3_aa: CATDPRNGYGYTF

d_call: -
v_call: TRBV5-1
clone_size: -
j_call: TRBJ1-5
cdr3_nt: TGCGCCAGCAGTTTCAACACCAATCAGCCCCAGCATTTT
cdr3_aa: CASSFNTNQPQHF

d_call: TRBD1
v_call: TRBV6-5
clone_size: -
j_call: TRBJ2-1
cdr3_nt: TGTGCCAGCAGTTACTCGAGTTCACAGGGGAATGAGCAGTTCTTC
cdr3_aa: CASSYSSSQGNEQFF

d_call: -
v_call: TRBV30
clone_size: -
j_call: TRBJ1-6
cdr3_nt: TGTGCCTGGAGTGTAAATAGATATAATTCACCCCTCCACTTT
cdr3_aa: CAWSVNRYNSPLHF

d_call: TRBD1
v_call: TRBV15
clone_size: -
j_call: TRBJ1-3
cdr3_nt: TGTGCCACCAGCCCAAGGACAGGGACGTACACCATATATTTT
cdr3_aa: CATSPRTGTYTIYF

d_call: -
v_call: TRBV7-9
clone_size: -
j_call: TRBJ1-3
cdr3_nt: TGTGCCAGCAGCTTATTGTTCCCAATCTCTGGAAACACCATATATTTT
cdr3_aa: CASSLLFPISGNTIYF

d_call: -
v_call: TRBV11-3
clone_size: -
j_call: TRBJ1-2
cdr3_nt: TGTGCCAGCAGCTTAGTGCGGGGGAACTATGGCTACACCTTC
cdr3_aa: CASSLVRGNYGYTF

d_call: -
v_call: TRBV3-1/TRBV3-2
clone_size: -
j_call: TRBJ1-1
cdr3_nt: TGTGCCAGCAGCCGGAACATGAACACTGAAGCTTTCTTT
cdr3_aa: CASSRNMNTEAFF

d_call: -
v_call: TRBV7-2
clone_size: -
j_call: TRBJ1-5
cdr3_nt: TGTGCCAGCAGCTGGGGTCTACTCAGCAATCAGCCCCAGCATTTT
cdr3_aa: CASSWGLLSNQPQHF

d_call: -
v_call: TRBV5-8
clone_size: -
j_call: TRBJ2-1
cdr3_nt: TGTGCCAGCAGCTTGGCCCCAGGGCTGGGGTATGAGCAGTTCTTC
cdr3_aa: CASSLAPGLGYEQFF

d_call: -
v_call: TRBV19
clone_size: -
j_call: TRBJ1-6
cdr3_nt: TGTGCCAGTACGGAGACCCGGGGTTCACCCCTCCACTTT
cdr3_aa: CASTETRGSPLHF

d_call: -
v_call: TRBV5-1
clone_size: -
j_call: TRBJ1-1
cdr3_nt: TGCGCCAGCAGCTTGGGTTGGGGGGTAGGCACTGAAGCTTTCTTT
cdr3_aa: CASSLGWGVGTEAFF

d_call: -
v_call: TRBV3-1/TRBV3-2
clone_size: -
j_call: TRBJ1-6
cdr3_nt: TGTGCCAGCAGCCGGGGGAATCTTTCACCCCTCCACTTT
cdr3_aa: CASSRGNLSPLHF

d_call: -
v_call: TRBV27
clone_size: -
j_call: TRBJ1-2
cdr3_nt: TGTGCCAGCAGCTCCAGGGGAACTAACTATGGCTACACCTTC
cdr3_aa: CASSSRGTNYGYTF